This T cell receptor (beta chain) derives from a study of early T cells in non-severe SARS-CoV-2 infection. Study-wide background: Chains were not paired, and sequencing was done on bulk RNA from unsorted whole blood.

This CDR3 is built from 14 residues. The germline V and J ends were trimmed by 4 bases and 1 base, with 7 bases remaining between them. The V gene's germline CDR1 is SGHTA and CDR2 FQGTGA. General study results and limits: Database matching using VDJdb favored anti-spike CD8 responses, with private and CD4 specificities left missing.

Unique molecular identifiers tagged individual cDNA molecules. MiXCR, run by TCRdb on the 5' RACE reads, gives a single entry per CDR3 protein. The table records more than 65,000 distinct CDR3 sequences, approximately 4.6% of them present only once. This clonotype was observed a few times. As yet, its antigen is unknown. The receptor comes from an adult who was a healthcare worker with PCR-confirmed SARS-CoV-2 infection or an uninfected control (not recorded which). The donor label of this sample is uncertain. The chain combines TRBV7-3 with TRBJ2-2; D uncertain. This sample comprised whole blood, obtained at baseline. In DNA form, the CDR3 reads TGTGCCAGCAGCTCGCATTGGAACACCGGGGAGCTGTTTTTT. Protein sequence: CASSSHWNTGELFF.